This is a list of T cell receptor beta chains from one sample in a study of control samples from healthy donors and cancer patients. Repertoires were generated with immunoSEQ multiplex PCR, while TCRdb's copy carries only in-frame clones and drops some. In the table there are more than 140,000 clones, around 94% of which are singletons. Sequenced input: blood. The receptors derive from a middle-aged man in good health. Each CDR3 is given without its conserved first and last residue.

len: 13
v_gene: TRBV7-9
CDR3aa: ASRGGGGWRETQY

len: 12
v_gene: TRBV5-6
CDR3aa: ASSFPETGYEQY

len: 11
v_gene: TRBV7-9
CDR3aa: ASSAFRGKPQH

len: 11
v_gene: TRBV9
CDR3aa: ASSGGGNTEAF

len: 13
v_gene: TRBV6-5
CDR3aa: ASSYQGGGNQPQH

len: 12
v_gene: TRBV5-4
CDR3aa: ASTPRELLHGYT

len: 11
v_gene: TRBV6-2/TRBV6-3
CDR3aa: AGSQTRNYGYT

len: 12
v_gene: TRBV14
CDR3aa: ASSQTGLDAEAF

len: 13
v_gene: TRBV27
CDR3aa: ASILPPGYRTEAF

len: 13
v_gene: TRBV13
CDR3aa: ASSPGAANTGELF

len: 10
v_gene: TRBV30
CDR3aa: AWSVRQSEAF

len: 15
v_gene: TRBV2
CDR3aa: ASSQDLAGGPNGELF

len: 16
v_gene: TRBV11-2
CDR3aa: ASSAISGLGSYNSPLH

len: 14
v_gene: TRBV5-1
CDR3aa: ASSLRTGTGDRTQY